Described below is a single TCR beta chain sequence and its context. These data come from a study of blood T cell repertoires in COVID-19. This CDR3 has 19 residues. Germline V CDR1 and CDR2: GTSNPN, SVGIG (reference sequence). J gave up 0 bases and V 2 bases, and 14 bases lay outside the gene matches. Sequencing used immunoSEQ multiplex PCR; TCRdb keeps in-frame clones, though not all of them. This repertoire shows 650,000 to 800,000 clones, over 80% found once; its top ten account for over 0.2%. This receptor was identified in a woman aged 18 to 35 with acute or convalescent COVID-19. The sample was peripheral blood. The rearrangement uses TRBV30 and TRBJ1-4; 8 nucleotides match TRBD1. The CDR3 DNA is TGTGCCTGGAGTAACAGGGGGGCGACATTCGGGGCAACTAATGAAAAACTGTTTTTT. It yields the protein CAWSNRGATFGATNEKLFF. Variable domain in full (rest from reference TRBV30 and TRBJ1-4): SQTIHQWPATLVQPVGSPLSLECTVEGTSNPNLYWYRQAAGRGLQLLFYSVGIGQISSEVPQNLSASRPQDRQFILSSKKLLLSDSGFYLCAWSNRGATFGATNEKLFFGSGTQLSVL.